This T cell receptor beta chain was recovered during a study of metastatic and nonmetastatic thyroid tumors. Trimming took off 5 bases at V and 7 bases at J, with 15 bases between the two ends. This CDR3 spans 15 amino acids. CDR1 is MDHEN, CDR2 SYDVKM, per germline. Thyroid surgery took place with no prior treatment in any patient. Original processing notes: To classify distant metastasis in papillary thyroid cancer, a model was built from CDR3 differences across clinicopathological groups. TCRdb used MiXCR to call clones anew from the PCR reads. Clone size and V and J calls follow TCRdb, not the original study. Of about 7,600 clones listed, 25% to 30% are singletons.

This clonotype was obtained from a female donor with papillary thyroid cancer or a benign thyroid nodule (not recorded which). Some clones in this sample may be carry-over from other donors' samples. What was sequenced was adjacent normal tissue. The V gene is TRBV28, the J gene TRBJ1-6; the D gene is possibly TRBD1 (5 bases). The CDR3 bases are TGTGCCAGCAGTCCCCCCCGACAGACCAATTCACCCCTCCACTTT. As protein: CASSPPRQTNSPLHF.